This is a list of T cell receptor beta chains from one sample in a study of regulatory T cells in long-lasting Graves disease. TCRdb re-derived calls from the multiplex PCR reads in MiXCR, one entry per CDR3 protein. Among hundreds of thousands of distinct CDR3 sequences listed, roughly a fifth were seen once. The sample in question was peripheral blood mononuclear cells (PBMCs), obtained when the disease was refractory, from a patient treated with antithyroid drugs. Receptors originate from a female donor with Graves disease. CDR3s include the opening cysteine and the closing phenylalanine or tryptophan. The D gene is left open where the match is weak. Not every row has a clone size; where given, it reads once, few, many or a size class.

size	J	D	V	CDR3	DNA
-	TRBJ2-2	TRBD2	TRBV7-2	CASSLGTSPGELFF	TGTGCCAGCAGCTTAGGGACTAGCCCCGGGGAGCTGTTTTTT
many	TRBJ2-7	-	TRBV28	CASRSGVQVGYEQYF	TGTGCCAGCAGGTCGGGGGTCCAGGTCGGCTACGAGCAGTACTTC
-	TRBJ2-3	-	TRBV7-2	CASSRAQSTDTQYF	TGTGCCAGCAGCCGAGCCCAATCCACAGATACGCAGTATTTT
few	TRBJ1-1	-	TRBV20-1	CSAGGAAGTEAFF	TGCAGTGCCGGGGGGGCGGCTGGCACTGAAGCTTTCTTT
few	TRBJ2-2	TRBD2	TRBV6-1	CASRPGTSDTGELFF	TGTGCCAGCAGGCCCGGGACTAGCGACACCGGGGAGCTGTTTTTT
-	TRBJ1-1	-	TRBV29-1	CSVRVNTEAFF	TGCAGCGTCAGGGTGAACACTGAAGCTTTCTTT
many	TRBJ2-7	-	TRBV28	CASSFSQSSYEQYF	TGTGCCAGCAGTTTTAGCCAGAGCTCCTACGAGCAGTACTTC
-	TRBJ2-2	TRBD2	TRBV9	CASSVGLAGDPGELFF	TGTGCCAGCAGCGTAGGGCTAGCGGGAGACCCCGGGGAGCTGTTTTTT
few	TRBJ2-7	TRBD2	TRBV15	CATSRVLAGDNEQYF	TGTGCCACCAGCAGAGTCCTAGCGGGAGACAACGAGCAGTACTTC
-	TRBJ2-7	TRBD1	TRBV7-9	CASSLPWVGGDEQYF	TGTGCCAGCAGCTTGCCGTGGGTAGGGGGCGACGAGCAGTACTTC
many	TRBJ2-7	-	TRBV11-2	CASSLSSINEQYF	TGTGCCAGCAGCTTGAGTAGTATCAACGAGCAGTACTTC
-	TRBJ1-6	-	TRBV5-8	CASSQAWSSYNSPLHF	TGTGCCAGCAGCCAGGCTTGGAGCTCCTATAATTCACCCCTCCACTTT
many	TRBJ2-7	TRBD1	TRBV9	CASSAGTEFYEQYF	TGTGCCAGCAGCGCCGGGACAGAGTTTTACGAGCAGTACTTC
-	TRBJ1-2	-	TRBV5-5	CASSWTQVVGYTF	TGTGCCAGCAGCTGGACTCAGGTGGTGGGCTACACCTTC
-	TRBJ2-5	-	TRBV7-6	CASSPRVGWQETQYF	TGTGCCAGCAGCCCCCGCGTAGGCTGGCAAGAGACCCAGTACTTC
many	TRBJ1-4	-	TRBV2	CASSTPRDTNEKLFF	TGTGCCAGCAGTACCCCCAGGGATACTAATGAAAAACTGTTTTTT
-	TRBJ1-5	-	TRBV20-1	CSAREVRDALNQPQHF	TGCAGTGCTAGAGAGGTACGGGACGCCCTCAATCAGCCCCAGCATTTT
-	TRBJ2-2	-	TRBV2	CASRIGGTLGGELFF	TGTGCCAGCAGAATCGGGGGTACTTTGGGCGGGGAGCTGTTTTTT
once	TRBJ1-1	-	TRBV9	CASTVGVGERTEAFF	TGTGCCAGCACCGTCGGCGTCGGGGAGCGCACTGAAGCTTTCTTT
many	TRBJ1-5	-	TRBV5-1	CASSLRTDLSNQPQHF	TGCGCCAGCAGCTTGCGGACGGACCTTAGCAATCAGCCCCAGCATTTT
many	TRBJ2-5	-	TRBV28	CASSFWLSKETQYF	TGTGCCAGCAGTTTTTGGCTTAGCAAAGAGACCCAGTACTTC
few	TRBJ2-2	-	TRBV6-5	CASSYSASTGELFF	TGTGCCAGCAGTTACTCTGCGTCCACCGGGGAGCTGTTTTTT
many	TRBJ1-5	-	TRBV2	CASSEHDDQPQHF	TGTGCCAGCAGTGAGCACGACGATCAGCCCCAGCATTTT
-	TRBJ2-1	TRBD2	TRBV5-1	CASSRESSGPRDEQFF	TGCGCCAGCAGCCGGGAGTCTAGCGGGCCTAGGGATGAGCAGTTCTTC
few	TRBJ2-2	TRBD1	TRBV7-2	CASSLPGQGPPGELFF	TGTGCCAGCAGCTTGCCGGGACAGGGTCCCCCCGGGGAGCTGTTTTTT
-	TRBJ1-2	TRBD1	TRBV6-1	CASSRPGGDYGYTF	TGTGCCAGCAGTAGGCCAGGGGGGGACTATGGCTACACCTTC
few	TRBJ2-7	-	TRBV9	CASSPSAMFYEQYF	TGTGCCAGCAGCCCTAGCGCGATGTTCTACGAGCAGTACTTC
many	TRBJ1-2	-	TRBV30	CAWSNQANYGYTF	TGTGCCTGGAGTAATCAGGCTAACTATGGCTACACCTTC
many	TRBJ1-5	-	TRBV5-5	CASSARGYGNQPQHF	TGTGCCAGCAGCGCCAGGGGATACGGCAATCAGCCCCAGCATTTT
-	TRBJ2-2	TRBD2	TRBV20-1	CSATPGDRTRSTGELFF	TGCAGTGCCACCCCCGGGGACCGGACTAGGAGCACCGGGGAGCTGTTTTTT
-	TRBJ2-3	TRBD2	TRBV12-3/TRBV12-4	CASSLTSGPDTQYF	TGTGCCAGCAGTTTGACTAGCGGCCCCGATACGCAGTATTTT
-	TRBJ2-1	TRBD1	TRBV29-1	CSVELGTGGYNEQFF	TGCAGCGTTGAATTGGGGACAGGGGGGTACAATGAGCAGTTCTTC
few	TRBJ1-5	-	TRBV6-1	CASSEANLSAQHF	TGTGCCAGCAGTGAAGCCAACCTGTCTGCCCAGCATTTT
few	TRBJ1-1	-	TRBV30	CAWSVPWTDTEAFF	TGTGCCTGGAGTGTACCTTGGACAGACACTGAAGCTTTCTTT
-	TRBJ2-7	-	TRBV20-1	CSARDRAEYEQYF	TGCAGTGCTAGAGATAGGGCCGAGTACGAGCAGTACTTC
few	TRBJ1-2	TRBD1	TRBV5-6	CASSLDRGPGYTF	TGTGCCAGCAGCTTGGACAGGGGGCCAGGCTACACCTTC
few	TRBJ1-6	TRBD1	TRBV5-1	CASSLEGQIYNSPLHF	TGCGCCAGCAGCTTGGAGGGACAGATCTATAATTCACCCCTCCACTTT
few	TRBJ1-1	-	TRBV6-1	CASRPGVNTEAFF	TGTGCCAGCAGGCCAGGGGTGAACACTGAAGCTTTCTTT
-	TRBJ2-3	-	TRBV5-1	CASSLEPDTQYF	TGCGCCAGCAGCTTGGAGCCAGATACGCAGTATTTT
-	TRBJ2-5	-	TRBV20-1	CSGAGTDGTQYF	TGCAGTGGGGCGGGGACAGACGGGACCCAGTACTTC
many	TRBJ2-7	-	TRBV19	CASSTRDSDYEQYF	TGTGCCAGTAGCACGCGGGACTCTGACTACGAGCAGTACTTC
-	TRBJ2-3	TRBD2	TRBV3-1	CASSFTSGRADTQYF	TGTGCCAGCAGCTTTACTAGCGGGAGGGCCGATACGCAGTATTTT
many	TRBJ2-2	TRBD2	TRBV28	CASSLPPGLATTGELFF	TGTGCCAGCAGTTTACCCCCGGGACTAGCAACCACCGGGGAGCTGTTTTTT
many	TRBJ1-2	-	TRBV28	CASRRLSDGYTF	TGTGCCAGCAGACGTCTGTCGGATGGCTACACCTTC
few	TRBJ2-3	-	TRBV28	CASSPVDRRPDTQYF	TGTGCCAGCAGCCCCGTGGACAGACGACCAGATACGCAGTATTTT
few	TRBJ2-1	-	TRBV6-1	CASSPDKTYNEQFF	TGTGCCAGCAGCCCTGACAAGACCTACAATGAGCAGTTCTTC
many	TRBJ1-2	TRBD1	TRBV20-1	CSARETGQGHYGYTF	TGCAGTGCTAGAGAAACCGGACAGGGCCACTATGGCTACACCTTC
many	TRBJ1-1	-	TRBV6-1	CASTGSTANTEAFF	TGTGCCAGCACTGGCAGCACTGCGAACACTGAAGCTTTCTTT
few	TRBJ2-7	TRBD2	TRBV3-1	CASSQGKREGKTYEQYF	TGTGCCAGCAGCCAAGGGAAGCGGGAGGGGAAAACCTACGAGCAGTACTTC
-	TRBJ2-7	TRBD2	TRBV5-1	CASSPRTSGGSYEQYF	TGCGCCAGCAGCCCCCGGACTAGCGGGGGGTCCTACGAGCAGTACTTC
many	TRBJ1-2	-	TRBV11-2	CASSLEKGGGYTF	TGTGCCAGCAGCTTAGAGAAGGGGGGTGGCTACACCTTC
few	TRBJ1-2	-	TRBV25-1	CASSEGSGAGYGYTF	TGTGCCAGCAGTGAAGGATCGGGGGCGGGCTATGGCTACACCTTC
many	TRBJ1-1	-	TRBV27	CASSRDVRGTEAFF	TGTGCCAGCAGCCGGGACGTCCGCGGGACTGAAGCTTTCTTT
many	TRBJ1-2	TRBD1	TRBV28	CASSTPGQKIGYTF	TGTGCCAGCAGTACCCCGGGACAGAAAATTGGCTACACCTTC
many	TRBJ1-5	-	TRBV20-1	CSARDPRSTESQPQHF	TGCAGTGCTAGAGATCCAAGGTCTACCGAAAGTCAGCCCCAGCATTTT